This TCR beta chain was documented in a study of shared clonotypes between healthy human individuals. Findings and limits, study-wide: With a few donors compared, around 4.7% of naive CD4 clonotypes were shared. Clonotype sharing among donors likely depends on sequencing depth.

Remarks on this clone: Its antigen is unidentified.

All of the donors resided in Nashville, Tennessee, and each was a Caucasian adult. The assay was immunoSEQ multiplex PCR, and TCRdb's table has in-frame clones only and misses some. Of around 2.5 million clones listed, under 95% are singletons. Germline V gene sequence: CDR1 MNHEY, CDR2 SVGAGI. The CDR3 length is 16 residues. V trimming: 2 bases; J trimming: 4 bases; junction bases outside the gene matches: 5. The sequence was collected from a young man in good health. Some clones in this sample may be carry-over from other donors' samples. The sample consisted of naive CD4+ T cells from PBMCs. Noted subset: CD45RA+ positively selected. The chain carries TRBV6-5 and TRBJ2-2; 9 nucleotides agree with TRBD2. The CDR3 sequence is CASSYGREGPTGELFF. CDR3 coding DNA: TGTGCCAGCAGTTACGGGCGGGAGGGCCCCACCGGGGAGCTGTTTTTT.